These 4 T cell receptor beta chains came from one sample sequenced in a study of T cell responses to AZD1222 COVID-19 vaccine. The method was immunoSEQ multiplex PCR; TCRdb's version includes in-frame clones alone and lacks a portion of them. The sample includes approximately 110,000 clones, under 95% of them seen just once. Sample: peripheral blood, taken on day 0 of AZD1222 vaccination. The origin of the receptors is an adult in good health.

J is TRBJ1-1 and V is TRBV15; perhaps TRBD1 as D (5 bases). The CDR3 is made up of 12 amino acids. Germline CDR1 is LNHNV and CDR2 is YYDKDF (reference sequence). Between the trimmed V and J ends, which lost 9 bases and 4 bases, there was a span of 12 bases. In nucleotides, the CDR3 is TGTGCCACAAGGACCGGGGGCACTGAAGCTTTCTTT. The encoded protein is CATRTGGTEAFF.

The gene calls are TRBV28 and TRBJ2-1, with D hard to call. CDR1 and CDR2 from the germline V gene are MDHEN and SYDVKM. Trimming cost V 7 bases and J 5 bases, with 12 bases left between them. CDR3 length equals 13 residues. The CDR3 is CASIEAGNNEQFF. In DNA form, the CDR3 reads TGTGCCAGCATCGAGGCCGGTAACAATGAGCAGTTCTTC. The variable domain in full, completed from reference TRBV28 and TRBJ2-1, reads DVKVTQSSRYLVKRTGEKVFLECVQDMDHENMFWYRQDPGLGLRLIYFSYDVKMKEKGDIPEGYSVSREKKERFSLILESASTNQTSMYLCASIEAGNNEQFFGPGTRLTVL.

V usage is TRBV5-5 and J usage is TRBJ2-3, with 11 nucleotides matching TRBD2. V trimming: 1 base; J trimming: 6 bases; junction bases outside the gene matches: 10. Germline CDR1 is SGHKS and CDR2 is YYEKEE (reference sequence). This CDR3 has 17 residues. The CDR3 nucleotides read TGTGCCAGCAGCTTGCTGGGGACTAGCGGTCGAACCGATACGCAGTATTTT. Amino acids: CASSLLGTSGRTDTQYF.

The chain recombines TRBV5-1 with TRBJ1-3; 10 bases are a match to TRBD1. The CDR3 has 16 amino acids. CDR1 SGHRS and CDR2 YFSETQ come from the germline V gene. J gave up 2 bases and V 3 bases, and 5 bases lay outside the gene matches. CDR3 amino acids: CASSSTGGEPGNTIYF. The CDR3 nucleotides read TGCGCCAGCAGCTCGACAGGGGGCGAGCCTGGAAACACCATATATTTT. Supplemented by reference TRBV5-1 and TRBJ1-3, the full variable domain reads KAGVTQTPRYLIKTRGQQVTLSCSPISGHRSVSWYQQTPGQGLQFLFEYFSETQRNKGNFPGRFSGRQFSNSRSEMNVSTLELGDSALYLCASSSTGGEPGNTIYFGEGSWLTVV.